The 21 T cell receptor beta chains below all came from one sample that was sequenced in a study of cytomegalovirus exposure and HLA in healthy donors. The PCR had 60 Vbeta and 13 Jbeta primers. Profiling relied on immunoSEQ multiplex PCR, and the TCRdb table lists in-frame clones only, not all of them. The sample contains tens of thousands of clones, roughly 83% of which appear only once. The sequencing sample was made of PBMCs. These receptors were collected from a man aged 18 to 30 in good health and CMV-seronegative.

The chain links TRBV18 to TRBJ2-7, with 7 bases lining up with TRBD1. The CDR3 is 16 residues long. From germline, CDR1 is KGHSH and CDR2 LQKENI. The trim removed 3 bases at V and 6 bases at J, leaving 14 bases unmatched. CDR3 sequence: CASSPIEDRRSSEQYF. Written as DNA, the CDR3 is TGTGCCAGCTCACCCATAGAGGACAGGAGATCTTCCGAGCAGTACTTC.

This clone has just one count. The rearrangement links TRBV21-1 to TRBJ1-5. TRBV21-1 is recorded as a pseudogene. The CDR3 runs 16 residues. The CDR3 is CASSKGPDGSNQPQHF. CDR3 sequence (DNA): TGTGCCAGCAGCAAAGGCCCCGACGGGAGCAATCAGCCCCAGCATTTT.

The chain links TRBV5-6 to TRBJ2-1, with TRBD1 matching over 9 bases. In germline, CDR1 is SGHDT, CDR2 YYEEEE. The CDR3 runs to 15 residues. V was pared by 4 bases and J by 3 bases, with 5 bases of the junction left unmatched. DNA of the CDR3: TGTGCCAGCAGCCGGACAGGGGCCCTCTACAATGAGCAGTTCTTC. Translation gives CASSRTGALYNEQFF.

The V and J genes are TRBV19 and TRBJ1-2; 7 nucleotides agree with TRBD1. The V gene end was trimmed by 6 bases and the J gene end by 1 base; junction bases not matched to a gene: 17. The length of the CDR3 is 18 residues. Germline CDR1 and CDR2: LNHDA and SQIVND (reference sequence). DNA of the CDR3: TGTGCCAGTAGCGGGTTGAGGGGGCTTTCGTCTTATAACTATGGCTACACCTTC. This translates into CASSGLRGLSSYNYGYTF. Full variable domain (missing parts from reference TRBV19 and TRBJ1-2): DGGITQSPKYLFRKEGQNVTLSCEQNLNHDAMYWYRQDPGQGLRLIYYSQIVNDFQKGDIAEGYSVSREKKESFPLTVTSAQKNPTAFYLCASSGLRGLSSYNYGYTFGSGTRLTVV.

The rearrangement uses TRBV7-2 and TRBJ2-1; 7 bases match TRBD1. The CDR3 contains 14 residues. Germline lookup yields CDR1 SGHTA and CDR2 FQGNSA. Germline trimming cut 5 bases from V and 7 bases from J; bases unmatched to any gene: 8. The CDR3 DNA sequence: TGTGCCAGCAGCGAGTGGGGACAGCCTAATGAGCAGTTCTTC. This codes for CASSEWGQPNEQFF.

The CDR3 is CASRDVADTSVEQFF. Written as DNA, the CDR3 is TGTGCCAGCAGAGACGTAGCGGACACGAGCGTTGAGCAGTTCTTC. The chain couples TRBV6-6 to TRBJ2-1, with a weak D call TRBD2 (6 bases). CDR3 size: 15 residues. Trimming took off 6 bases at V and 9 bases at J, with 21 bases between the two ends. CDR1 MNHNY and CDR2 SVGAGI come from the germline V gene (reference sequence).

The chain carries TRBV9 and TRBJ2-1; TRBD1 matches at 7 bases. CDR1 and CDR2 from the germline V gene are SGDLS and YYNGEE. The CDR3 has 15 amino acids. V dropped 0 bases and J dropped 4; count of bases not matched to a gene: 4. CDR3 DNA: TGTGCCAGCAGCGTAGCTGGGACAGAGTACAATGAGCAGTTCTTC. Protein product: CASSVAGTEYNEQFF.

This chain links TRBV29-1 with TRBJ1-2, with 12 bases fitting TRBD1. Germline V gene lookup returns CDR1 SQVTM and CDR2 ANQGSEA. This CDR3 contains 13 residues. The V segment lost 6 bases and the J segment 4 bases; nucleotides outside the gene matches: 3. The DNA for the CDR3 is TGCAGCGTGGGACAGGGGGCTGGCTATGGCTACACCTTC. Translated, it gives CSVGQGAGYGYTF.

The rearrangement joins TRBV9 to TRBJ1-2, with D maybe TRBD1 (5 bases). Trimming took 3 bases from V and 0 from J, leaving 15 bases between them. The germline V gene has CDR1 SGDLS and CDR2 YYNGEE. The CDR3 consists of 16 residues. The DNA for the CDR3 is TGTGCCAGCAGCGCCACCCCCACAGGAGCTAACTATGGCTACACCTTC. It translates to CASSATPTGANYGYTF.

The CDR3 protein is CASSLDRRGNTEAFF. The DNA for the CDR3 is TGTGCCAGCAGCTTGGACAGGCGAGGGAACACTGAAGCTTTCTTT. The chain couples TRBV7-9 to TRBJ1-1, with 7 bases fitting TRBD1. After removal of 3 bases from V and 1 base from J, the junction contained 5 bases not matched to a gene. This CDR3 has 15 residues. Germline CDR1 and CDR2: SEHNR and FQNEAQ (reference sequence).

This clone was picked up one time. The chain carries TRBV15 and TRBJ2-7, with a possible D match to TRBD1 (7 bases). Germline V gives CDR1 LNHNV, CDR2 YYDKDF (reference sequence). Trimming left V 0 bases short and J 5 bases short, with 14 bases between. This CDR3 region has 15 residues. Here the CDR3 DNA reads TGTGCCACCAGCAGAGATCCAGGGGGGACGGACGAGCAGTACTTC. Protein sequence: CATSRDPGGTDEQYF.

This rearrangement joins TRBV30 to TRBJ1-5; weak D call: TRBD1 (5 bases). Trimming shortened V by 3 bases and J by 7 bases, and 13 bases separated the two germline ends. Looked up from germline, CDR1 is GTSNPN and CDR2 is SVGIG (reference sequence). CDR3 length: 13 amino acids. The CDR3 loop reads CAWSGRGRQPQHF. Written as DNA, the CDR3 is TGTGCCTGGAGCGGGAGGGGACGACAGCCCCAGCATTTT.

This clone was seen a few times. The chain combines TRBV4-3 with TRBJ2-7, with 9 bases aligning to TRBD1. After removal of 0 bases from V and 6 bases from J, the junction contained 15 bases not matched to a gene. This CDR3 is 18 amino acids long. The germline V gene has CDR1 LGHNA and CDR2 YSLEER. Here the CDR3 DNA reads TGCGCCAGCAGCCAAGATCAAGTAGGATTAACAGGGGGCGGCGAGCAGTACTTC. Its translation: CASSQDQVGLTGGGEQYF.

The V gene is TRBV25-1, the J gene TRBJ1-1; possibly TRBD1 for D (6 bases). Trimming stripped 3 bases from V and 1 base from J, with 6 bases between. Germline CDR1 is MGHDK and CDR2 is SYGVNS. The CDR3 has 13 amino acids. CDR3 in DNA: TGTGCCAGCAGTGAGGGGGCGAACACTGAAGCTTTCTTT. Residues: CASSEGANTEAFF.

The chain joins TRBV29-1 to TRBJ1-4; 7 bases are shared with TRBD1. Germline-derived CDR1 and CDR2 are SQVTM and ANQGSEA. This CDR3 comprises 13 residues. The junction had 4 bases not matched to a gene; V was cut back by 5 bases and J by 4 bases. The CDR3 loop reads CSVPGQFNEKLFF. CDR3 bases: TGCAGCGTTCCGGGACAGTTTAATGAAAAACTGTTTTTT.

This clone has just one count. The chain uses TRBV5-4 and TRBJ2-1; D remains ambiguous. V lost 4 bases and J 5 bases, leaving 13 bases between the germline ends. Germline CDR1 SGHNT, CDR2 YYREEE (reference sequence). The CDR3 runs 14 residues. The CDR3 here is CASSIPRPDNEQFF. The CDR3 DNA follows: TGTGCCAGCAGCATCCCTAGACCCGACAATGAGCAGTTCTTC.

This clone was recorded only once. This chain links TRBV6-6 with TRBJ2-7, with 8 bases matching TRBD2. Looked up from germline, CDR1 is MNHNY and CDR2 is SVGAGI (reference sequence). The CDR3 is 14 amino acids. J gave up 5 bases and V 5 bases, and 8 bases lay outside the gene matches. For the CDR3, the DNA is TGTGCCAGCAGTCCCGGGACTAGAAGTCACGAGCAGTACTTC. It yields the protein CASSPGTRSHEQYF.

The chain recombines TRBV18 with TRBJ2-1; TRBD2 aligns across 8 bases. The germline gives CDR1 KGHSH, CDR2 LQKENI. Trimming at V came to 2 bases and at J to 0 bases, leaving 6 bases not matched to a gene. The CDR3 contains 17 residues. CDR3 residues: CASSPTTSGFSYNEQFF. The CDR3 bases are TGTGCCAGCTCACCAACCACTAGCGGCTTCTCCTACAATGAGCAGTTCTTC.

The chain joins TRBV11-1 to TRBJ1-2; 9 bases are shared with TRBD1. The CDR3 runs 13 residues. V trimming: 4 bases; J trimming: 6 bases; junction bases outside the gene matches: 3. Germline CDR1 reads SGHAT; CDR2 reads FQDESV (reference sequence). The CDR3 reads CASSSGTGNGYTF. The CDR3, as DNA: TGTGCCAGCAGCTCCGGGACAGGGAATGGCTACACCTTC. Complete variable domain (other parts from reference TRBV11-1 and TRBJ1-2): EAEVAQSPRYKITEKSQAVAFWCDPISGHATLYWYRQILGQGPELLVQFQDESVVDDSQLPKDRFSAERLKGVDSTLKIQPAELGDSAMYLCASSSGTGNGYTFGSGTRLTVV.

The rearrangement joins TRBV15 to TRBJ1-1, with D maybe TRBD1 (5 bases). This CDR3 comprises 14 residues. The germline V gene has CDR1 LNHNV and CDR2 YYDKDF (reference sequence). V lost 7 bases and J 4 bases, leaving 16 bases between the germline ends. CDR3 in amino acids: CATKRDPASTEAFF. The CDR3 DNA sequence: TGTGCCACCAAGCGGGACCCGGCGAGCACTGAAGCTTTCTTT.

The chain recombines TRBV6-1 with TRBJ1-1; perhaps TRBD1 as D (6 bases). V was pared by 6 bases and J by 1 base, with 12 bases between. CDR1 is MNHNS and CDR2 is SASEGT in the germline V gene. The CDR3 length is 14 residues. The CDR3 here is CASRKQGSNTEAFF. The CDR3 nucleotides are TGTGCCAGCAGGAAACAGGGATCGAACACTGAAGCTTTCTTT.